One sample yielded the 12 T cell receptor beta chains listed below, sequenced in a study of blood T cell repertoires in COVID-19. Clones were read by immunoSEQ multiplex PCR, and TCRdb kept only the in-frame ones, dropping some. The sample shows about 150,000 clones, roughly 84% of them seen only once. Specimen: peripheral blood. Receptors were obtained from a woman aged 55-69 years with COVID-19, enrolled during active disease.

This chain uses TRBV12-3 or TRBV12-4 with TRBJ1-5; TRBD1 agrees at 7 bases. Trimming cost V 5 bases and J 6 bases; bases outside gene matches: 4. The CDR3 loop spans 13 amino acids. In nucleotides, the CDR3 is TGTGCCAGCAGTCGACAGGGCAGTCAGCCCCAGCATTTT. As protein: CASSRQGSQPQHF.

The CDR3 spells CASSLVTARNTIYF. The CDR3 nucleotides are TGTGCCAGCAGCTTAGTAACAGCTCGGAACACCATATATTTT. The chain is built from TRBV7-9 and TRBJ1-3, with D uncertain. The V gene's germline CDR1 is SEHNR and CDR2 FQNEAQ (reference sequence). The V end was cut by 1 base, the J end by 7 bases, with 11 bases between. The CDR3 loop spans 14 amino acids.

The rearrangement joins TRBV7-2 to TRBJ1-5, with D perhaps TRBD1 (6 bases). V was shortened by 5 bases and J by 3 bases, with 11 bases between the two germline ends. Germline V gene sequence: CDR1 SGHTA, CDR2 FQGNSA. The CDR3 loop spans 14 amino acids. The CDR3: CASSHTGPNQPQHF. The DNA for the CDR3 is TGTGCCAGCAGCCACACAGGGCCCAATCAGCCCCAGCATTTT.

The chain links TRBV5-1 to TRBJ1-2; 9 bases agree with TRBD1. J gave up 5 bases and V 4 bases, and 9 bases lay outside the gene matches. The CDR3 has 15 residues. CDR1 SGHRS and CDR2 YFSETQ come from the germline V gene. The CDR3 protein is CASSPGQGNQYGYTF. The CDR3 DNA follows: TGCGCCAGCAGCCCCGGACAGGGGAATCAGTATGGCTACACCTTC. Combining the CDR3 with reference TRBV5-1 and TRBJ1-2 gives the whole variable domain KAGVTQTPRYLIKTRGQQVTLSCSPISGHRSVSWYQQTPGQGLQFLFEYFSETQRNKGNFPGRFSGRQFSNSRSEMNVSTLELGDSALYLCASSPGQGNQYGYTFGSGTRLTVV.

The chain combines TRBV10-3 with TRBJ1-1, with a weak D call TRBD1 (6 bases). CDR1 is ENHRY, CDR2 SYGVKD, per germline. CDR3 length equals 13 residues. Trimming took 6 bases from V and 2 from J, leaving 10 bases between them. This CDR3 reads CAISLGANTEAFF. The CDR3 nucleotides read TGTGCCATCAGCCTGGGGGCTAACACTGAAGCTTTCTTT.

V usage is TRBV19 and J usage is TRBJ2-2; TRBD2 matches at 8 bases. This CDR3 spans 17 amino acids. Trimming took 9 bases from V and 4 from J; bases not matched to a gene: 16. Germline CDR1 and CDR2: LNHDA and SQIVND (reference sequence). The CDR3 region has the DNA TGTGCCAGAACTGGGACTTGCGGGGGGTGGGGCACCGGGGAGCTGTTTTTT. It codes for CARTGTCGGWGTGELFF.

This chain uses TRBV27 with TRBJ2-5; 7 bases match TRBD1. This CDR3 comprises 15 residues. CDR1 MNHEY and CDR2 SMNVEV come from the germline V gene (reference sequence). V lost 6 bases to trimming and J lost 4 bases; unmatched junction nucleotides: 11. CDR3 residues: CASRQTGSRVETQYF. The CDR3 bases are TGTGCCAGCAGACAGACAGGGAGTAGGGTAGAGACCCAGTACTTC.

The rearrangement links TRBV25-1 to TRBJ2-7, with 8 bases fitting TRBD1. Unmatched junction bases numbered 8, after V lost 4 bases and J lost 9 bases. The CDR3 contains 13 residues. The germline V gene encodes CDR1 MGHDK and CDR2 SYGVNS. CDR3 DNA sequence: TGTGCCAGCAGTGTTTCAGGGGGCAGCGGGCAGTACGTC. Translation: CASSVSGGSGQYV.

J is TRBJ2-3 and V is TRBV5-6; no firm D call. The germline V gene has CDR1 SGHDT and CDR2 YYEEEE. Trimming removed 2 bases at V and 3 bases at J, with 10 bases between. This CDR3 is built from 14 residues. CDR3 in amino acids: CASSFRRLTDTQYF. The DNA of the CDR3 is TGTGCCAGCAGCTTTAGGCGGCTTACAGATACGCAGTATTTT.

J is TRBJ2-7 and V is TRBV5-6; 8 bases align to TRBD1. J lost 1 base, V lost 3 bases, and 0 bases had no gene match. The germline V gene encodes CDR1 SGHDT and CDR2 YYEEEE. The CDR3 totals 13 residues. The CDR3 sequence: CASSWDRSYEQYF. As DNA, the CDR3 is TGTGCCAGCAGCTGGGACAGGTCCTACGAGCAGTACTTC.

The J gene is TRBJ1-3, the V gene TRBV7-9, with 8 bases that match TRBD1. J lost 4 bases, V lost 5 bases, and 10 bases had no gene match. Germline assignment: CDR1 SEHNR and CDR2 FQNEAQ (reference sequence). The CDR3 covers 16 residues. The CDR3 loop reads CASSDTGGESGNTIYF. CDR3 bases: TGTGCCAGCAGCGATACAGGGGGTGAATCGGGAAACACCATATATTTT.

This sequence joins TRBV7-3 and TRBJ2-7, with 8 bases fitting TRBD2. This CDR3 region has 15 residues. Germline loops: CDR1 SGHTA, CDR2 FQGTGA. With V trimmed by 3 bases and J by 3 bases, 7 bases remained unmatched. The CDR3 nucleotides are TGTGCCAGCAGCTTGGGTTTGCGGGGGGACTACGAGCAGTACTTC. It is translated as CASSLGLRGDYEQYF.